The clone carrying this TCR beta chain was counted a single time. This sample was taken from a study of OX40 agonist ivuxolimab in advanced cancers. Germline V gene lookup returns CDR1 SGHRS and CDR2 YFSETQ. The CDR3 runs to 15 residues. Germline trimming cut 3 bases from V and 0 bases from J; bases unmatched to any gene: 2. Some clones are missing from TCRdb's copy, which holds only in-frame ones; the method was immunoSEQ multiplex PCR. The sample lists 50,000 to 60,000 clones, 70% to 90% occurring once. The chain employs TRBV5-1 and TRBJ2-1; 8 bases match TRBD1. The clonotype comes from an adult with an advanced solid tumor such as melanoma, head and neck, liver or kidney cancer. Specimen: CD4+ or CD8+ T cells sorted from blood, collected in a trial of the OX40 agonist ivuxolimab. CDR3 nucleotide sequence: TGCGCCAGCAGCTCCAGGGGGCCCTCCTACAATGAGCAGTTCTTC. Translation: CASSSRGPSYNEQFF.